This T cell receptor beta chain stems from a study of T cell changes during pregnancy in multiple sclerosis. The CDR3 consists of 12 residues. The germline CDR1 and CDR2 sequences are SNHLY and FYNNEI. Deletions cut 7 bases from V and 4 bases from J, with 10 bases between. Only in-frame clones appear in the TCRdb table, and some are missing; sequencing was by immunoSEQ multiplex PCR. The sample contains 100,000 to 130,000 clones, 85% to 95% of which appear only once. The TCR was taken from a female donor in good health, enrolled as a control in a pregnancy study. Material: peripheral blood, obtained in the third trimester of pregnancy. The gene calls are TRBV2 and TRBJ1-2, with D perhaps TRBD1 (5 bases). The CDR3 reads CASNGGTYGYTF. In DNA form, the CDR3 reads TGTGCCAGCAATGGAGGGACCTATGGCTACACCTTC.